These 19 T cell receptor beta chains share one sample of origin, sequenced in a study of blood T cell repertoires in COVID-19. TCRdb keeps only in-frame clones here, not all; method: immunoSEQ multiplex PCR. The sample shows a few hundred thousand clones, 65% to 90% of them seen only once. Sample: peripheral blood. These receptors came from a woman aged 50 to 60 with acute or convalescent COVID-19.

The rearrangement joins TRBV5-1 to TRBJ1-4, with TRBD1 matching 8 bases. The CDR3 has 14 amino acids. Germline V gives CDR1 SGHRS, CDR2 YFSETQ. V was clipped by 4 bases and J by 6 bases; unmatched bases: 5. This chain's CDR3 is CASSVGQVDEKLFF. Here the CDR3 DNA reads TGCGCCAGCAGCGTGGGACAGGTGGATGAAAAACTGTTTTTT.

V and J are TRBV19 and TRBJ2-2; 9 bases match TRBD2. This CDR3 has 17 residues. With V trimmed by 5 bases and J by 3 bases, 10 bases remained unmatched. The germline V gene encodes CDR1 LNHDA and CDR2 SQIVND (reference sequence). The CDR3 region is CASSLSRAGGYTGELFF. In DNA, the CDR3 is TGTGCCAGTAGTCTTTCGAGGGCGGGAGGGTACACCGGGGAGCTGTTTTTT.

This chain uses TRBV30 with TRBJ1-3; D remains unclear. Germline V CDR1 and CDR2: GTSNPN, SVGIG (reference sequence). Trimming left V 4 bases short and J 0 bases short, with 10 bases between. The CDR3 totals 14 residues. The CDR3 DNA follows: TGTGCCTGGACCCAGGCTTACTCTGGAAACACCATATATTTT. It codes for CAWTQAYSGNTIYF.

The DNA of the CDR3 is TGTGCCAGCAGTTACCCGGGAAGAGGCACTGAAGCTTTCTTT. This codes for CASSYPGRGTEAFF. The chain links TRBV6-5 to TRBJ1-1, with D uncertain. Germline CDR1 and CDR2: MNHEY and SVGAGI. V was trimmed by 2 bases and J by 4 bases, leaving 11 bases between them. This CDR3 is built from 14 residues.

This clone turned up a few times. The genes are TRBV5-5 and TRBJ1-5; D is uncertain. Trimming pared 0 bases from V and 4 bases from J, leaving 8 bases between. This CDR3 region has 14 residues. CDR1 and CDR2 from the germline V gene are SGHKS and YYEKEE (reference sequence). The CDR3 loop reads CASSLVGENQPQHF. The CDR3 DNA is TGTGCCAGCAGCTTGGTGGGAGAAAATCAGCCCCAGCATTTT.

V is TRBV6-5 and J is TRBJ1-1; D possibly corresponds to TRBD1 (5 bases). Germline V lookup: CDR1 MNHEY, CDR2 SVGAGI. V was cut by 7 bases and J by 4 bases, with 16 bases left in between. The CDR3 totals 14 residues. This chain's CDR3 is CASIKTGGGTEAFF. The DNA for the CDR3 is TGTGCCAGCATTAAAACTGGGGGGGGCACTGAAGCTTTCTTT.

The V and J genes are TRBV7-3 and TRBJ2-6, with a tentative D call TRBD2 (5 bases). This CDR3 is 17 amino acids long. From germline, CDR1 is SGHTA and CDR2 FQGTGA. V lost 1 base and J lost 0, with 10 bases in between. This chain's CDR3 is CASSLRGTSSGANVLTF. The CDR3 coding sequence is TGTGCCAGCAGCTTAAGGGGTACTAGCTCTGGGGCCAACGTCCTGACTTTC.

The chain has TRBV14 and TRBJ2-3; D perhaps matches TRBD2 (5 bases). Germline values: CDR1 SGHDN, CDR2 FVKESK. V lost 0 bases, J lost 1 base, and 11 bases lay in between. This CDR3 spans 16 amino acids. The DNA of the CDR3 is TGTGCCAGCAGCCAAGACTCGGGGTTGGGCACAGATACGCAGTATTTT. Translated, it gives CASSQDSGLGTDTQYF.

V usage is TRBV28 and J usage is TRBJ1-2; 9 bases are shared with TRBD1. CDR3 length equals 13 residues. Germline V gives CDR1 MDHEN, CDR2 SYDVKM. With 6 bases clipped from V and 9 bases from J, the junction kept 8 bases outside the gene matches. The CDR3 sequence: CASSRRDRDRYTF. In nucleotides, the CDR3 is TGTGCCAGCAGCCGCCGGGACAGGGATCGCTACACCTTC.

This chain joins TRBV7-2 and TRBJ2-1; 8 nucleotides agree with TRBD2. The CDR3 is 15 amino acids. Germline CDR1 SGHTA, CDR2 FQGNSA. The J segment lost 7 bases and the V segment lost 1 base, leaving 6 bases of the junction unmatched. CDR3 sequence (DNA): TGTGCCAGCAGCTTAGACGGGGGGGCCCGGAATGAGCAGTTCTTC. The encoded protein is CASSLDGGARNEQFF.

The chain couples TRBV21-1 to TRBJ2-5; TRBD1 is the table's D call, not checked against the DNA. TRBV21-1 is designated a pseudogene. The CDR3 runs to 14 residues. This CDR3 is CASSKVDREETQYF. The CDR3, as DNA: TGTGCCAGCAGCAAAGTGGACAGGGAAGAGACCCAGTACTTC.

This sequence joins TRBV27 and TRBJ1-5, with 7 bases identical to TRBD1. The CDR3 covers 12 residues. V gave up 8 bases and J gave up 2 bases; unmatched junction bases: 0. CDR1 MNHEY and CDR2 SMNVEV come from the germline V gene (reference sequence). The CDR3 region is CASGTGNQPQHF. CDR3 nucleotide sequence: TGTGCCAGCGGGACAGGCAATCAGCCCCAGCATTTT.

The chain links TRBV4-2 to TRBJ1-1; 9 bases align to TRBD1. V gave up 5 bases and J gave up 3 bases; unmatched junction bases: 4. CDR1 is LGHNA, CDR2 YNFKEQ, per germline. There are 14 residues in the CDR3. This chain's CDR3 is CASSGQGLDTEAFF. DNA of the CDR3: TGTGCCAGCAGCGGACAGGGGTTGGACACTGAAGCTTTCTTT.

The chain is built from TRBV19 and TRBJ2-2; D remains ambiguous. With 4 bases removed from V and 7 bases from J, the gap between germline ends came to 13 bases. The CDR3 has 14 residues. The germline V gene has CDR1 LNHDA and CDR2 SQIVND (reference sequence). CDR3 in amino acids: CASSSPSLVGELFF. The DNA of the CDR3 is TGTGCCAGTAGTAGCCCTAGTTTGGTCGGGGAGCTGTTTTTT.

V is TRBV2 and J is TRBJ2-7; D uncertain. Germline V lookup: CDR1 SNHLY, CDR2 FYNNEI. Trimming took 2 bases from V and 3 from J, leaving 8 bases between them. The CDR3 totals 13 residues. The CDR3 DNA is TGTGCCAGCAGTGAACTTGCCTACTACGAGCAGTACTTC. As protein: CASSELAYYEQYF.

The chain is built from TRBV19 and TRBJ1-3; D is unresolved. V was trimmed by 3 bases and J by 0 bases, leaving 9 bases between them. Germline V gives CDR1 LNHDA, CDR2 SQIVND (reference sequence). The CDR3 has 15 residues. The CDR3 DNA reads as TGTGCCAGTAGTATGGAATCGGGCTCTGGAAACACCATATATTTT. Protein sequence: CASSMESGSGNTIYF.

This chain connects TRBV11-3 to TRBJ2-4; D might be TRBD2 (5 bases). Trimming removed 5 bases from V and 7 bases from J, with 12 bases in between. The length of the CDR3 is 13 residues. Germline CDR1 SGHNT, CDR2 YENEEA. The CDR3 sequence is CASSPAGGNIQYF. The CDR3 DNA reads TGTGCCAGCAGCCCCGCGGGCGGGAACATTCAGTACTTC.

This rearrangement joins TRBV7-9 to TRBJ2-6; D gene ambiguous. V dropped 2 bases and J dropped 4 bases, with 3 bases sitting between them. The CDR3 has 13 amino acids. In germline, CDR1 is SEHNR, CDR2 FQNEAQ (reference sequence). CDR3 sequence (DNA): TGTGCCAGCAGCTTACTCGGGGCCAACGTCCTGACTTTC. Protein sequence: CASSLLGANVLTF.

The chain links TRBV5-1 to TRBJ2-2, with TRBD1 as a possible D gene (6 bases). Trimming shortened V by 5 bases and J by 1 base, and 12 bases separated the two germline ends. Per germline, CDR1 SGHRS and CDR2 YFSETQ. The CDR3 consists of 15 residues. The CDR3 spells CASRSGTQNTGELFF. Here the CDR3 DNA reads TGCGCCAGCAGATCCGGGACACAGAACACCGGGGAGCTGTTTTTT. The whole variable domain, remainder taken from reference TRBV5-1 and TRBJ2-2, is KAGVTQTPRYLIKTRGQQVTLSCSPISGHRSVSWYQQTPGQGLQFLFEYFSETQRNKGNFPGRFSGRQFSNSRSEMNVSTLELGDSALYLCASRSGTQNTGELFFGEGSRLTVL.